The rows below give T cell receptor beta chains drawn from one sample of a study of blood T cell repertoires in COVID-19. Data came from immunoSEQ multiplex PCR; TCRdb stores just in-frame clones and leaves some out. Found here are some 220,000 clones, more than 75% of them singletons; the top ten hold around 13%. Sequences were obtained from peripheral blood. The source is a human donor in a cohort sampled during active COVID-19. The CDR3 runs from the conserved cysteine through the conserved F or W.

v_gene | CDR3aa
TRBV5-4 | CASSSGGLAGGNEQFF
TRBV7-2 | CASSSRGGAFSYNEQFF
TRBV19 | CASSMVGHSPLHF
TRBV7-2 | CASSTHRAMNTEAFF
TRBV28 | CASSQGGLSPNQPQHF
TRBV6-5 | CASTSEEAGANVLTF
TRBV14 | CASSWGGAEAFF
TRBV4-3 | CASSQDRGQGGGYTF
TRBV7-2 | CASSSLLGANEQFF
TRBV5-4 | CASTPDRGSEKLFF
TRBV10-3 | CATRTGDRGRGQPQHF
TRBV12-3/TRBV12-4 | CAVGQGMDTQYF
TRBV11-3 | CASRSDRGVSNQPQHF
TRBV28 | CASSLRPGSYEQYF
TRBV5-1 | CASSLEGGLGPQHF
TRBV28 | CASSVGGPMSYNEQFF
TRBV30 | CAWSGGGSNQPQHF
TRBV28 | CASSSLVVSRGGYTF
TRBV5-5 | CASSSTWERGETQYF
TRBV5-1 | CASSSVGGGDQPQHF
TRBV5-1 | CASSSAGGLAGSNEQFF
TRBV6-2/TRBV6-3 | CASSYSPGVRSGANVLTF
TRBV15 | CATSRVPAGTQYF
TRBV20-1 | CSAGGTVMNTEAFF
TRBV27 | CASTVVSGTGELFF
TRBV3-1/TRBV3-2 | CASSQVRRGGRGRLSTEAFF
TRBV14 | CATNETGGGTGTQYF
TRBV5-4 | CASSPTGYPLHF
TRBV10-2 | CASSELGTRRAYEQYF
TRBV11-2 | CASSLGMEGYEQYF
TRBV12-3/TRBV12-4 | CASRAGRTEAFF
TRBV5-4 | CASSIGVRDSGETQYF
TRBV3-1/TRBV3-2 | CASSAAHRGNQPQHF
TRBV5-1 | CASSEAPSGGAYNEQFF
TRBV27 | CASSFHNTGELFF
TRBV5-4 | CASSLVGGRMLGNTIYF
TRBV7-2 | CASSLAHRRPYEQYF
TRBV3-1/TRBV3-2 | CASSFGTVNQETQYF
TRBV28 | CASTSTGAYTEQYF
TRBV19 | CASSMGQGSSPLHF
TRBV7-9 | CASTTGVGSGYTF
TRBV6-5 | CASRLAGGWYEQYF
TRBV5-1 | CASSSLSGGTDTQYF
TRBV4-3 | CASSQAGMTGTGANVLTF
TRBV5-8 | CASSSGTKRNSPLHF
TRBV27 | CASSLIPGQGWAETQYF
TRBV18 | CASSPQNNEQYF
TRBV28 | CASTSGGRESSYNEQFF
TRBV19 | CASSGGNTEAFF
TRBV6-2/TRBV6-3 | CASSRPRGQGAETQYF
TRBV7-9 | CASRGKAGGLSYNEQFF
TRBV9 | CASSVTTSGGDTQYF